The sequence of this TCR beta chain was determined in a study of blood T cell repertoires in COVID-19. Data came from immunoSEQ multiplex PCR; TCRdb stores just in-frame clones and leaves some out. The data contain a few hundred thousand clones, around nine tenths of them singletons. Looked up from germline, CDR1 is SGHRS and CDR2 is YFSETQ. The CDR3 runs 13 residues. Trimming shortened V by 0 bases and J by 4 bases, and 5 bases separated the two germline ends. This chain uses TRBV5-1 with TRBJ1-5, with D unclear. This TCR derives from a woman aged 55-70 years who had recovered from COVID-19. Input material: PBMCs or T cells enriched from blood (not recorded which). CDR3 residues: CASSLAVNQPQHF. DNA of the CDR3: TGCGCCAGCAGCTTGGCAGTAAATCAGCCCCAGCATTTT.